Below, 27 T cell receptor beta chains from the same sample are listed, as sequenced in a study of blood T cell repertoires in COVID-19. The data were produced by immunoSEQ multiplex PCR, yet TCRdb's version contains in-frame clones alone and is incomplete. The sample has around 260,000 clones; around 90% are singletons. The sample comprised peripheral blood. The receptors originated from a human donor in a cohort sampled during active COVID-19.

This clone has only a few counts. The V call is TRBV7-2, the J call TRBJ1-1, with a possible D match to TRBD1 (5 bases). The CDR3 length is 15 residues. Germline loops: CDR1 SGHTA, CDR2 FQGNSA. Trimming took 2 bases from V and 5 from J, leaving 15 bases between them. The CDR3 region is CASSLPRGGATEAFF. As DNA, the CDR3 is TGTGCCAGCAGCTTACCCCGGGGGGGAGCTACTGAAGCTTTCTTT.

The gene calls are TRBV7-2 and TRBJ1-6; 8 positions match TRBD1. CDR3 length equals 17 residues. Germline CDR1 SGHTA, CDR2 FQGNSA. V dropped 4 bases and J dropped 4; count of bases not matched to a gene: 9. CDR3 loop: CASSSSGTGGYNSPLHF. Here the CDR3 DNA reads TGTGCCAGCAGCTCCTCTGGAACAGGGGGTTATAATTCACCCCTCCACTTT. Looking up the rest from reference TRBV7-2 and TRBJ1-6 gives the full variable domain: GAGVSQSPSNKVTEKGKDVELRCDPISGHTALYWYRQSLGQGLEFLIYFQGNSAPDKSGLPSDRFSAERTGGSVSTLTIQRTQQEDSAVYLCASSSSGTGGYNSPLHFGNGTRLTVT.

The chain uses TRBV7-3 and TRBJ2-2; D gene ambiguous. Germline V gives CDR1 SGHTA, CDR2 FQGTGA. V was shortened by 2 bases and J by 0 bases, with 10 bases between the two germline ends. The CDR3 runs to 16 residues. In nucleotides, the CDR3 is TGTGCCAGCAGCTTAGGCGGCCCCGCGAACACCGGGGAGCTGTTTTTT. It yields the protein CASSLGGPANTGELFF.

The V gene is TRBV6-2 or TRBV6-3, the J gene TRBJ2-7; D not certain. This CDR3 has 14 amino acids. Germline-derived CDR1 and CDR2 are MNHEY and SVGEGT. V lost 0 bases, J lost 4 bases, and 10 bases lay in between. In DNA form, the CDR3 reads TGTGCCAGCAGTTACTCGAGCCGTGAATACGAGCAGTACTTC. Amino acid sequence: CASSYSSREYEQYF.

The chain uses TRBV13 and TRBJ2-7; D possibly corresponds to TRBD1 (7 bases). V was cut by 0 bases and J by 6 bases, with 15 bases left in between. CDR3 length: 15 amino acids. Per germline, CDR1 PRHDT and CDR2 FYEKMQ (reference sequence). The CDR3 protein is CASSLGAQGTREQYF. CDR3 DNA: TGTGCCAGCAGCTTAGGTGCACAGGGGACTCGCGAGCAGTACTTC.

This chain uses TRBV7-9 with TRBJ2-7; TRBD2 might be the D (7 bases). V was pared by 5 bases and J by 6 bases, with 20 bases between. The CDR3 extends over 15 amino acids. Germline CDR1 SEHNR, CDR2 FQNEAQ (reference sequence). In nucleotides, the CDR3 is TGTGCCAGCAGCCCGCCCGGTAGGCGGGGGCGCGAGCAGTACTTC. Translation: CASSPPGRRGREQYF.

The chain couples TRBV29-1 to TRBJ2-2, with TRBD1 as a possible D gene (7 bases). Germline V gene sequence: CDR1 SQVTM, CDR2 ANQGSEA. This CDR3 contains 14 residues. The ends were cut back, 4 bases at V and 2 bases at J, with 11 bases in the middle. The CDR3 protein is CSVAGDSNTGELFF. CDR3 DNA: TGCAGCGTTGCGGGGGACAGTAACACCGGGGAGCTGTTTTTT.

J is TRBJ2-7 and V is TRBV5-6; TRBD1 might be the D (5 bases). Germline assignment: CDR1 SGHDT and CDR2 YYEEEE. This CDR3 comprises 13 residues. The V end was cut by 2 bases, the J end by 4 bases, with 10 bases between. CDR3: CASSFTGSYEQYF. The CDR3 DNA reads TGTGCCAGCAGCTTTACAGGTTCATACGAGCAGTACTTC.

The chain recombines TRBV5-1 with TRBJ2-2; D is unresolved. V lost 1 base, J lost 0 bases, and 10 bases lay in between. The germline V gene has CDR1 SGHRS and CDR2 YFSETQ. The CDR3 totals 16 residues. CDR3 amino acids: CASSLRGFANTGELFF. CDR3 bases: TGCGCCAGCAGCTTGAGAGGATTCGCGAACACCGGGGAGCTGTTTTTT. Full variable domain (missing parts from reference TRBV5-1 and TRBJ2-2): KAGVTQTPRYLIKTRGQQVTLSCSPISGHRSVSWYQQTPGQGLQFLFEYFSETQRNKGNFPGRFSGRQFSNSRSEMNVSTLELGDSALYLCASSLRGFANTGELFFGEGSRLTVL.

CDR3 amino acids: CASGRGLPTEAFF. CDR3 nucleotides: TGCGCCAGCGGCAGGGGGCTCCCTACCGAAGCTTTCTTT. This sequence joins TRBV5-1 and TRBJ1-1, with 8 positions matching TRBD1. The CDR3 runs to 13 residues. The V and J ends lost 7 bases and 8 bases, in that order; junction bases with no gene match: 10. Germline V gene sequence: CDR1 SGHRS, CDR2 YFSETQ.

This clone has just one count. J is TRBJ1-3 and V is TRBV19, with 8 nucleotides matching TRBD1. V lost 2 bases and J lost 6; bases outside the gene matches: 6. CDR1 is LNHDA and CDR2 is SQIVND in the germline V gene (reference sequence). This CDR3 spans 15 amino acids. CDR3 coding DNA: TGTGCCAGTAGTATACCAGGGGGCTTTGAAAACACCATATATTTT. Translating it yields CASSIPGGFENTIYF.

This clone showed up just a few times. The rearrangement links TRBV5-1 to TRBJ2-7; 7 bases are a match to TRBD1. This CDR3 region has 15 residues. Trimming removed 3 bases from V and 1 base from J; junction bases left unmatched: 7. The germline V gene encodes CDR1 SGHRS and CDR2 YFSETQ. In DNA, the CDR3 is TGCGCCAGCAGCTCGACAGGGTTGGGTTCCTACGAGCAGTACTTC. This encodes CASSSTGLGSYEQYF.

The sample holds one count of this clone. V is TRBV7-9 and J is TRBJ2-2; D is perhaps TRBD2 (6 bases). The V and J ends lost 5 bases and 7 bases respectively, with 14 bases between them. The CDR3 loop spans 14 amino acids. Germline V gene sequence: CDR1 SEHNR, CDR2 FQNEAQ (reference sequence). The chain's CDR3 is CASSETSRGGELFF. CDR3 nucleotide sequence: TGTGCCAGCAGCGAAACTAGCCGCGGCGGGGAGCTGTTTTTT.

The J gene is TRBJ2-7, the V gene TRBV7-8; D not resolved. V was cut by 1 base and J by 6 bases, with 13 bases left in between. The germline gives CDR1 SGHVS, CDR2 FQNEAQ. This CDR3 is built from 14 residues. CDR3 region: CASSLVSSVLEQYF. Here the CDR3 DNA reads TGTGCCAGCAGCTTAGTTAGTTCGGTTCTCGAGCAGTACTTC.

J is TRBJ2-7 and V is TRBV5-1; D ambiguous. Germline V gene sequence: CDR1 SGHRS, CDR2 YFSETQ. Trimming took 2 bases from V and 3 from J, leaving 15 bases between them. The CDR3 extends over 15 amino acids. CDR3: CASSFGQVEFYEQYF. As DNA, the CDR3 is TGCGCCAGCAGCTTTGGGCAGGTCGAGTTCTACGAGCAGTACTTC.

The chain combines TRBV5-1 with TRBJ1-5; weak D call: TRBD1 (6 bases). Trimming left V 0 bases short and J 3 bases short, with 10 bases between. The CDR3 has 15 amino acids. Germline V lookup: CDR1 SGHRS, CDR2 YFSETQ. The CDR3 bases are TGCGCCAGCAGCTTGGGCAGGGGAAACAATCAGCCCCAGCATTTT. It specifies CASSLGRGNNQPQHF. The whole variable domain, remainder taken from reference TRBV5-1 and TRBJ1-5, is KAGVTQTPRYLIKTRGQQVTLSCSPISGHRSVSWYQQTPGQGLQFLFEYFSETQRNKGNFPGRFSGRQFSNSRSEMNVSTLELGDSALYLCASSLGRGNNQPQHFGDGTRLSIL.

The V gene is TRBV5-4, the J gene TRBJ1-6, with TRBD1 identical over 11 bases. This CDR3 comprises 16 residues. In germline, CDR1 is SGHNT, CDR2 YYREEE (reference sequence). The junction had 5 bases not matched to a gene; V was cut back by 3 bases and J by 6 bases. In nucleotides, the CDR3 is TGTGCCAGCAGCTGGACAGGGGGCTTTGGTAATTCACCCCTCCACTTT. Its translation: CASSWTGGFGNSPLHF. The full variable domain, its missing parts supplied by reference TRBV5-4 and TRBJ1-6, is ETGVTQSPTHLIKTRGQQVTLRCSSQSGHNTVSWYQQALGQGPQFIFQYYREEENGRGNFPPRFSGLQFPNYSSELNVNALELDDSALYLCASSWTGGFGNSPLHFGNGTRLTVT.

The gene calls are TRBV19 and TRBJ1-4; 9 bases are a match to TRBD1. Germline V gene sequence: CDR1 LNHDA, CDR2 SQIVND (reference sequence). V was pared by 5 bases and J by 4 bases, with 5 bases of the junction left unmatched. The CDR3 runs 15 residues. CDR3 in amino acids: CASSLQGALNEKLFF. The CDR3 nucleotides are TGTGCCAGTAGTTTACAGGGGGCGCTTAATGAAAAACTGTTTTTT.

The rearrangement joins TRBV5-6 to TRBJ2-7; TRBD1 might be the D (5 bases). Trimming cost V 0 bases and J 3 bases, with 7 bases left between them. In germline, CDR1 is SGHDT, CDR2 YYEEEE. The CDR3 is 13 residues long. The CDR3 DNA follows: TGTGCCAGCAGCTTGGACAGGATCTACGAGCAGTACTTC. This sequence encodes CASSLDRIYEQYF.

The chain combines TRBV12-3 or TRBV12-4 with TRBJ1-1; D might be TRBD1 (6 bases). This CDR3 contains 13 residues. V was pared by 3 bases and J by 2 bases, with 7 bases between. CDR3 sequence reads: CASSLDSNTEAFF. The CDR3 DNA sequence: TGTGCCAGCAGTTTGGACAGTAACACTGAAGCTTTCTTT.

Only one count was recorded for this clone. The CDR3 DNA reads TGTGCCAGCAGCCCGAGGGGAGGACTAGCCGCTTACGAGCAGTACTTC. Its protein is CASSPRGGLAAYEQYF. The chain carries TRBV14 and TRBJ2-7, with 8 nucleotides matching TRBD2. CDR1 is SGHDN and CDR2 is FVKESK in the germline V gene. This CDR3 region has 16 residues. V shed 4 bases, J shed 4 bases, and the junction held 12 bases outside the gene matches. The full variable domain, its missing parts supplied by reference TRBV14 and TRBJ2-7, is EAGVTQFPSHSVIEKGQTVTLRCDPISGHDNLYWYRRVMGKEIKFLLHFVKESKQDESGMPNNRFLAERTGGTYSTLKVQPAELEDSGVYFCASSPRGGLAAYEQYFGPGTRLTVT.

As concerns this clone: The conserved closing phenylalanine or tryptophan is absent in this CDR3, likely reflecting a read error. Because the CDR3's place on the DNA is in doubt, the DNA is left out and the CDR3 is given as listed by TCRdb. The chain has TRBV7-9 and TRBJ2-4; TRBD1, the table's D call, was not compared with the DNA. From its first to its last residue, the CDR3 has 12 amino acids. CDR1 is SEHNR, CDR2 FQNEAQ, per germline (reference sequence). CDR3 region: CASSLGDREMNV.

This clone was observed a single time. The V gene is TRBV23-1, the J gene TRBJ1-1, with D hard to call. TRBV23-1 is designated an ORF whose function remains uncertain. The CDR3 totals 16 residues. V lost 6 bases to trimming and J lost 8 bases, with 25 bases between them. In DNA form, the CDR3 reads TGCGCCAGCAGCCCGGTAGAGGGAGGCAGGTACTCCGAAGCTTTCTTT. Amino acids: CASSPVEGGRYSEAFF.

The rearrangement links TRBV7-2 to TRBJ2-2; unclear D gene. CDR1 is SGHTA, CDR2 FQGNSA, per germline. Trimming pared 2 bases from V and 3 bases from J, leaving 13 bases between. The CDR3 runs 16 residues. As DNA, the CDR3 is TGTGCCAGCAGCTTATTGACGAGGCCGGACACCGGGGAGCTGTTTTTT. Protein sequence: CASSLLTRPDTGELFF.

The chain links TRBV5-6 to TRBJ1-2, with TRBD1 as a possible D gene (5 bases). CDR1 is SGHDT, CDR2 YYEEEE, per germline. There are 16 residues in the CDR3. With 3 bases removed from V and 1 base from J, the gap between germline ends came to 16 bases. The CDR3 loop is CASSSQGTVLNYGYTF. Written as DNA, the CDR3 is TGTGCCAGCAGCTCTCAGGGTACCGTTCTTAACTATGGCTACACCTTC. The full variable domain, its missing parts supplied by reference TRBV5-6 and TRBJ1-2, is DAGVTQSPTHLIKTRGQQVTLRCSPKSGHDTVSWYQQALGQGPQFIFQYYEEEERQRGNFPDRFSGHQFPNYSSELNVNALLLGDSALYLCASSSQGTVLNYGYTFGSGTRLTVV.

This chain links TRBV19 with TRBJ2-1, with 9 bases identical to TRBD2. The CDR3 contains 16 residues. J gave up 2 bases and V 6 bases, and 8 bases lay outside the gene matches. Germline CDR1 and CDR2: LNHDA and SQIVND (reference sequence). CDR3 residues: CASSRRASGTYNEQFF. In DNA form, the CDR3 reads TGTGCCAGTAGCCGGAGAGCTAGCGGGACCTACAATGAGCAGTTCTTC.

This chain uses TRBV27 with TRBJ2-5; 7 nucleotides align to TRBD1. CDR1 and CDR2 from the germline V gene are MNHEY and SMNVEV (reference sequence). The CDR3 is 14 residues long. V lost 6 bases and J lost 5; bases outside the gene matches: 9. As DNA, the CDR3 is TGTGCCAGCAGCCAAGGGGGCTACTTGGAGACCCAGTACTTC. Translating gives CASSQGGYLETQYF.